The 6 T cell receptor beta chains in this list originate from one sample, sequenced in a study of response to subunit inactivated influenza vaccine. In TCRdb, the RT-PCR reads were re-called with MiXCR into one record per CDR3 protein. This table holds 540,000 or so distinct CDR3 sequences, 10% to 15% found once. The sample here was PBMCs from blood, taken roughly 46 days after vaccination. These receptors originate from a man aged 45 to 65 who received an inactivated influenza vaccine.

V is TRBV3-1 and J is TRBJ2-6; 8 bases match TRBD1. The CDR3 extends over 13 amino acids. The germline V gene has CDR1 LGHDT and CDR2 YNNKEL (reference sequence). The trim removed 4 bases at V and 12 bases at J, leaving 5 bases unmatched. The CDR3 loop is CASSRGQAPVLTF. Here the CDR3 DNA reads TGTGCCAGCAGCCGGGGACAGGCCCCCGTCCTGACTTTC.

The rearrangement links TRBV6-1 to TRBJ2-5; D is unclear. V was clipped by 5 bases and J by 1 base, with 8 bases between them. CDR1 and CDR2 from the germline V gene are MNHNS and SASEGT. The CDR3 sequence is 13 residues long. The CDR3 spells CASSLLPQETQYF. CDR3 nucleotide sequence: TGTGCCAGCAGTCTCCTGCCCCAAGAGACCCAGTACTTC.

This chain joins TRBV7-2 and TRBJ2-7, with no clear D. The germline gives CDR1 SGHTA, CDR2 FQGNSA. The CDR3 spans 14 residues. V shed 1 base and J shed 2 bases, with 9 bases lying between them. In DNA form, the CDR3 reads TGTGCCAGCAGCTTAGGGTCCTCCACCTACGAGCAGTACTTC. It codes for CASSLGSSTYEQYF.

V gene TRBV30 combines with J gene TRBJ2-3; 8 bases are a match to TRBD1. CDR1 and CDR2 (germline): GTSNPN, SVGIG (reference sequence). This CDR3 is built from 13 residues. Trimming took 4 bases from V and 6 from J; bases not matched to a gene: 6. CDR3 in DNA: TGTGCCTGGACAGGGGGCAGTGGGGATACGCAGTATTTT. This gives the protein CAWTGGSGDTQYF.

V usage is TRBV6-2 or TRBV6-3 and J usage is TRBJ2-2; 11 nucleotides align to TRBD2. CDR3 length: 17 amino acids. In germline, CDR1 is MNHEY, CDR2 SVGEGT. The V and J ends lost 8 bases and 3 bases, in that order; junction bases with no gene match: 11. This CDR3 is CASVTSGSQRYTGELFF. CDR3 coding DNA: TGTGCCAGCGTCACTAGCGGGAGTCAGCGGTACACCGGGGAGCTGTTTTTT.

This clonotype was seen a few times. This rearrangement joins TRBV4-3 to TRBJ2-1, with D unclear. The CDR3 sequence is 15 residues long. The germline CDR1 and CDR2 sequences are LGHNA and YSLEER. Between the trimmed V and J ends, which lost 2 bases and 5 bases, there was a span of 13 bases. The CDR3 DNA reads TGCGCCAGCAGCCAACTTTTGGCACGGCACAATGAGCAGTTCTTC. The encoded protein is CASSQLLARHNEQFF.